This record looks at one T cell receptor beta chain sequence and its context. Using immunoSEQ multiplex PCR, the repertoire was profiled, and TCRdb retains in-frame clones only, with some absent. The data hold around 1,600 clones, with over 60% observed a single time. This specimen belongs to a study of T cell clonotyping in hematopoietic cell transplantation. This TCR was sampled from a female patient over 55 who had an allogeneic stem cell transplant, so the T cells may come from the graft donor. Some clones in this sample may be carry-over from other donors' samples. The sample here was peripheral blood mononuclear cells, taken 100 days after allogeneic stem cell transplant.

In nucleotides, the CDR3 is TGTGCCTGGAGCGCGACAGGAGTCGGCAATCAGCCCCAGCATTTT. Translation gives CAWSATGVGNQPQHF. V and J are TRBV30 and TRBJ1-5, with D perhaps TRBD1 (6 bases). V was shortened by 3 bases and J by 2 bases, with 14 bases between the two germline ends. From germline, CDR1 is GTSNPN and CDR2 SVGIG (reference sequence). This CDR3 is 15 amino acids long.